This T cell receptor beta chain was identified in a study of cytomegalovirus exposure and HLA in healthy donors. Whole-study results and caveats: The study labeled about 160 TCR beta chains cytomegalovirus-associated. The productive fraction for most TCR beta V segments was about 90% or about 30% in an earlier analysis.

The PCR used 60 Vbeta and 13 Jbeta primers. Sequencing was performed with immunoSEQ multiplex PCR; in TCRdb, only in-frame clones are kept and a portion is missing. The sample yields around 150,000 clones, 60% to 85% seen once. The table lists this clone with a few counts. The antigen remains unidentified. The CDR3 totals 15 residues. Germline loops: CDR1 MNHEY, CDR2 SMNVEV (reference sequence). Losses at the gene ends were 3 bases for V and 4 bases for J; bases not matched to a gene: 6. The gene calls are TRBV27 and TRBJ2-3; 8 nucleotides line up with TRBD1. Material: PBMCs. The source of this sequence is a male donor in good health and CMV-seronegative. For the CDR3, the DNA is TGTGCCAGCAGTTTTACTCAGGGGGCGTCAGATACGCAGTATTTT. Protein product: CASSFTQGASDTQYF.